The present TCR beta chain was sequenced within a study of Graves' ophthalmopathy and Graves' hyperthyroidism. Study findings and constraints: The model predicted progression of ophthalmopathy with a sensitivity of 60% to 71%, and its specificity was 72.22%.

Amplified material comprised TCR beta CDR3 regions derived from RNA transcripts. An initial RT-PCR round employing HTBI primers preceded a second-round multiplex PCR. One entry per CDR3 protein, called by TCRdb with MiXCR from the multiplex PCR reads. The table has 210,000 or so distinct CDR3 sequences, 25% to 30% seen once; the top ten hold around 9.8%. This clonotype was counted many times. Antigen unknown. The PBMCs originated from approximately 10 ml of fresh peripheral blood. Germline V CDR1 and CDR2: MDHEN, SYDVKM. CDR3 size: 13 residues. Trimming removed 6 bases from V and 4 bases from J, with 11 bases in between.

The clonotype was recovered from a man aged 45-65 years with Graves' ophthalmopathy. V and J are TRBV28 and TRBJ2-3; tentatively, D is TRBD1 (5 bases). Sequencing was carried out using peripheral blood. The CDR3 reads CASSSARADTQYF. The CDR3 DNA follows: TGTGCCAGCAGCTCCGCCAGGGCAGATACGCAGTATTTT.